What follows are 19 T cell receptor beta chains derived from one specimen sequenced in a study of cytomegalovirus exposure and HLA in healthy donors. PCR employed 60 Vbeta and 13 Jbeta primers. TCRdb's table, derived via immunoSEQ multiplex PCR, lists solely in-frame clones and lacks some. The table has under 130,000 clones, roughly 15% seen once. The sample consisted of PBMCs. The origin of the receptors is a female donor in good health and CMV-seronegative.

In its sample, this clone was seen a few times. DNA of the CDR3: TGTAGCGGGGGGTCGAGGGCAGGGAGCAATCAGCCCCAGCATTTT. Translating gives CSGGSRAGSNQPQHF. V usage is TRBV28 and J usage is TRBJ1-5, with D tentatively TRBD1 (5 bases). CDR1 and CDR2 (germline): MDHEN, SYDVKM. The length of the CDR3 is 15 residues.

The chain links TRBV7-2 to TRBJ2-5, with 7 bases fitting TRBD1. Germline V gene data show CDR1 as SGHTA and CDR2 as FQGNSA. Trimming at V came to 5 bases and at J to 2 bases, leaving 8 bases not matched to a gene. This CDR3 is built from 15 residues. CDR3 in DNA: TGTGCCAGCAGCCCAAGAGACAGGGTGCAAGAGACCCAGTACTTC. This sequence encodes CASSPRDRVQETQYF.

This chain connects TRBV19 to TRBJ2-1, with 7 bases fitting TRBD1. Germline assignment: CDR1 LNHDA and CDR2 SQIVND (reference sequence). This CDR3 is 16 amino acids long. The V and J ends lost 4 bases and 0 bases, in that order; junction bases with no gene match: 6. The CDR3 is CASSRGTASSYNEQFF. The CDR3 DNA is TGTGCCAGTAGTAGAGGGACAGCGAGCTCCTACAATGAGCAGTTCTTC.

V usage is TRBV5-1 and J usage is TRBJ2-5; 9 nucleotides line up with TRBD2. CDR3 length: 18 amino acids. In germline, CDR1 is SGHRS, CDR2 YFSETQ. V lost 5 bases and J lost 0; bases outside the gene matches: 14. The CDR3 sequence: CASRRSGSPRGYQETQYF. The CDR3 nucleotides are TGCGCCAGCAGGCGTAGCGGGAGCCCCAGGGGGTACCAAGAGACCCAGTACTTC.

This clone turned up a few times. The rearrangement links TRBV12-5 to TRBJ2-5; D ambiguous. Germline V gene lookup returns CDR1 LGHNT and CDR2 FRNRAP. The germline V and J ends were trimmed by 5 bases and 4 bases, with 17 bases remaining between them. The CDR3 has 15 residues. CDR3 nucleotide sequence: TGTGCTAGTGGTCCCCCGCTCCCGGGTGGAGAGACCCAGTACTTC. Protein sequence: CASGPPLPGGETQYF.

The V and J genes are TRBV6-5 and TRBJ2-7, with D tentatively TRBD1 (5 bases). Trimming took off 0 bases at V and 0 bases at J, with 9 bases between the two ends. This CDR3 contains 15 residues. Germline loops: CDR1 MNHEY, CDR2 SVGAGI. The CDR3 sequence: CASSYSADSSYEQYF. In DNA form, the CDR3 reads TGTGCCAGCAGTTACTCCGCTGACAGCTCCTACGAGCAGTACTTC.

The rearrangement joins TRBV4-2 to TRBJ2-7; D may be TRBD2 (6 bases). CDR1 LGHNA and CDR2 YNFKEQ come from the germline V gene. The CDR3 sequence is 14 residues long. The V and J ends lost 1 base and 7 bases respectively, with 14 bases between them. The CDR3 DNA reads as TGTGCCAGCAGCCAAGGGCGATCACGGGGGGAGCAGTACTTC. As protein: CASSQGRSRGEQYF.

This clone appeared a few times. The V and J genes are TRBV9 and TRBJ1-1, with 9 bases matching TRBD1. Germline trimming cut 0 bases from V and 5 bases from J; bases unmatched to any gene: 11. This CDR3 is 17 amino acids long. Germline V gene lookup returns CDR1 SGDLS and CDR2 YYNGEE. This CDR3 reads CASSVDPTGGLGTEAFF. CDR3 nucleotide sequence: TGTGCCAGCAGCGTAGACCCGACAGGGGGATTAGGGACTGAAGCTTTCTTT.

This clone has more than one count but fewer than ten. V usage is TRBV28 and J usage is TRBJ1-5; D perhaps matches TRBD1 (6 bases). This CDR3 is 16 amino acids long. Germline CDR1 and CDR2: MDHEN and SYDVKM. Trimming removed 1 base from V and 4 bases from J, with 14 bases in between. The CDR3 loop is CASSLSGGAPNQPQHF. The DNA of the CDR3 is TGTGCCAGCAGTTTATCGGGGGGCGCCCCGAATCAGCCCCAGCATTTT.

This clone has a handful of counts. This rearrangement joins TRBV19 to TRBJ2-2, with a possible D match to TRBD1 (5 bases). Germline V gene data show CDR1 as LNHDA and CDR2 as SQIVND (reference sequence). V lost 1 base and J lost 5, with 11 bases in between. There are 15 residues in the CDR3. This CDR3 is CASSIGQGGTGELFF. Here the CDR3 DNA reads TGTGCCAGTAGTATAGGGCAGGGTGGAACCGGGGAGCTGTTTTTT. The full variable domain, completed using reference TRBV19 and TRBJ2-2, is DGGITQSPKYLFRKEGQNVTLSCEQNLNHDAMYWYRQDPGQGLRLIYYSQIVNDFQKGDIAEGYSVSREKKESFPLTVTSAQKNPTAFYLCASSIGQGGTGELFFGEGSRLTVL.

The rearrangement uses TRBV6-5 and TRBJ1-1, with 7 bases identical to TRBD1. CDR1 is MNHEY and CDR2 is SVGAGI in the germline V gene. This CDR3 region has 13 residues. J was trimmed by 4 bases and V by 10 bases; bases with no gene match: 9. CDR3 bases: TGTGCCACCCGGACAGGAATGCGCACTGAAGCTTTCTTT. Translation gives CATRTGMRTEAFF.

The table lists this clone with a few counts. The V call is TRBV6-1, the J call TRBJ2-1, with TRBD1 matching over 9 bases. The CDR3 sequence is 16 residues long. Germline trimming cut 4 bases from V and 6 bases from J; bases unmatched to any gene: 10. The germline CDR1 and CDR2 sequences are MNHNS and SASEGT. The CDR3 DNA follows: TGTGCCAGCAGTGCTATCGGGACAGGGTATGGCAATGAGCAGTTCTTC. This encodes CASSAIGTGYGNEQFF.

The chain uses TRBV4-3 and TRBJ1-2; D is possibly TRBD1 (6 bases). The germline V gene has CDR1 LGHNA and CDR2 YSLEER. V was pared by 1 base and J by 5 bases, with 14 bases between. The CDR3 has 15 residues. This CDR3 is CASSQVAGHEYGYTF. In nucleotides, the CDR3 is TGCGCCAGCAGCCAAGTAGCGGGACATGAGTATGGCTACACCTTC.

V is TRBV19 and J is TRBJ2-6; maybe TRBD1 (6 bases). Trimming left V 4 bases short and J 0 bases short, with 13 bases between. Germline V gene sequence: CDR1 LNHDA, CDR2 SQIVND (reference sequence). The CDR3 contains 17 residues. For the CDR3, the DNA is TGTGCCAGTAGTACCAGGACAGTTAGCTCTGGGGCCAACGTCCTGACTTTC. Protein: CASSTRTVSSGANVLTF.

J is TRBJ1-2 and V is TRBV18, with TRBD1 identical over 7 bases. Germline CDR1 and CDR2: KGHSH and LQKENI. The CDR3 has 15 residues. The junction had 10 bases not matched to a gene; V was cut back by 3 bases and J by 6 bases. In DNA, the CDR3 is TGTGCCAGCTCACCCGGGACAGCCGGCGTCCATGGCTACACCTTC. This translates into CASSPGTAGVHGYTF.

This clone occurred a few times. V is TRBV5-1 and J is TRBJ2-7; 11 bases line up with TRBD1. Germline V CDR1 and CDR2: SGHRS, YFSETQ. The J segment lost 3 bases and the V segment lost 4 bases, leaving 3 bases of the junction unmatched. This CDR3 is built from 14 residues. CDR3 sequence: CASSTGTGGYEQYF. The CDR3 nucleotides are TGCGCCAGCAGCACGGGGACAGGGGGCTACGAGCAGTACTTC.

This clone was observed a handful of times. This chain links TRBV2 with TRBJ1-5; 12 bases line up with TRBD1. From germline, CDR1 is SNHLY and CDR2 FYNNEI. The CDR3 length is 15 residues. The J segment lost 6 bases and the V segment lost 6 bases, leaving 6 bases of the junction unmatched. The CDR3 sequence is CASRGTGGRGQPQHF. In DNA form, the CDR3 reads TGTGCCAGCAGGGGGACAGGGGGCAGGGGTCAGCCCCAGCATTTT.

This clone was observed a few times. This chain joins TRBV6-5 and TRBJ2-7; tentative D call: TRBD2 (5 bases). The V end was cut by 5 bases, the J end by 0 bases, with 11 bases between. CDR3 length: 14 amino acids. Germline V gene data show CDR1 as MNHEY and CDR2 as SVGAGI. This chain's CDR3 is CASSGGWGSYEQYF. Here the CDR3 DNA reads TGTGCCAGCAGTGGAGGATGGGGCTCCTACGAGCAGTACTTC.

This clone occurred a few times. The chain combines TRBV9 with TRBJ1-1; D perhaps matches TRBD1 (6 bases). This CDR3 comprises 15 residues. V lost 0 bases and J 4 bases, leaving 13 bases between the germline ends. Germline V gene lookup returns CDR1 SGDLS and CDR2 YYNGEE. CDR3 DNA sequence: TGTGCCAGCAGCGTAGAGCCGCTGGGGGCCACTGAAGCTTTCTTT. Protein product: CASSVEPLGATEAFF.